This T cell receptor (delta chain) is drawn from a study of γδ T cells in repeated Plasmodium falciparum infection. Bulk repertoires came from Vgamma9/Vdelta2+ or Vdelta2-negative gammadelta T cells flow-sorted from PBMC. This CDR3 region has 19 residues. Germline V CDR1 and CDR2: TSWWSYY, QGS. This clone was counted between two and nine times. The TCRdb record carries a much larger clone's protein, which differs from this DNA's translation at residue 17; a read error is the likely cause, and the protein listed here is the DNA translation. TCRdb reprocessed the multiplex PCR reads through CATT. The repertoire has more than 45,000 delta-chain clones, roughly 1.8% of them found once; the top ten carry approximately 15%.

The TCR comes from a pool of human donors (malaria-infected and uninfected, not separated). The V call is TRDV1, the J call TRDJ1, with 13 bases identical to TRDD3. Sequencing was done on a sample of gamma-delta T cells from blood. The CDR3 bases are TGTGCTCTTGGGGAAAGGGTCCCGTACTGGGGGATACGGCCCGATAAACCCATCTTT. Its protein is CALGERVPYWGIRPDKPIF.